The 23 T cell receptor beta chains listed next were all sequenced from one sample in a study of vaccination and CD4 T cells after COVID-19. The treatment here: approximately 9-day PBMC culture with coronavirus spike peptide pools or control peptides (ViraFEST assay). What these receptors recognize is not known. The study sequenced cultured CD4+ T cell DNA using the Oncomine TCR Beta short-read assay. Each CDR3 protein gets one entry after TCRdb re-called the PCR reads with MiXCR. The sample has 7,600 or so distinct CDR3 sequences, approximately 50% seen once; the top ten hold under 25%. Material: CD4+ T cells from blood, cultured in vitro. The receptors derive from a human donor who had recovered from COVID-19.

The V call is TRBV5-4, the J call TRBJ2-7, with D perhaps matching TRBD2 (5 bases). Trimming took 0 bases from V and 5 from J, leaving 12 bases between them. CDR1 is SGHNT, CDR2 YYREEE, per germline (reference sequence). This CDR3 spans 14 amino acids. Here the CDR3 reads CASSLEALGNEQYF. The CDR3 DNA is TGTGCCAGCAGCTTGGAGGCACTCGGGAACGAGCAGTACTTC.

The V gene is TRBV29-1, the J gene TRBJ1-1; a weak D match, TRBD1 (6 bases). CDR3 size: 12 residues. The V end was cut by 7 bases, the J end by 8 bases, with 17 bases between. The germline V gene has CDR1 SQVTM and CDR2 ANQGSEA. CDR3 DNA sequence: TGCAGCGCGCTACAGGGAACTCCCGAAGCTTTCTTT. It is translated as CSALQGTPEAFF.

V is TRBV1 and J is TRBJ1-6. TRBV1 is annotated as a pseudogene. CDR3 length: 17 residues. CDR3 coding DNA: TGCACCAGCAGCCAAGAAGCACCGAGCTCCTATAATTCACCCCTCCACTTT. It codes for CTSSQEAPSSYNSPLHF.

The chain employs TRBV18 and TRBJ2-7; no reliable D call. The CDR3 sequence is 14 residues long. Deletions cut 2 bases from V and 1 base from J, with 9 bases between. From germline, CDR1 is KGHSH and CDR2 LQKENI. CDR3 nucleotide sequence: TGTGCCAGCTCACCAGAAGGGATATCCTACGAGCAGTACTTC. Translating it yields CASSPEGISYEQYF.

V usage is TRBV7-2 and J usage is TRBJ2-3, with 12 bases identical to TRBD2. The CDR3 is made up of 17 amino acids. V lost 1 base, J lost 4 bases, and 6 bases stayed unmatched. The germline CDR1 and CDR2 sequences are SGHTA and FQGNSA. The CDR3 sequence: CASSLVASGGAPDTQYF. Here the CDR3 DNA reads TGTGCCAGCAGCTTAGTGGCTAGCGGGGGGGCCCCAGATACGCAGTATTTT.

This chain links TRBV19 with TRBJ1-2; the match to TRBD1 covers 11 bases. V dropped 5 bases and J dropped 4; count of bases not matched to a gene: 6. Germline V gene lookup returns CDR1 LNHDA and CDR2 SQIVND (reference sequence). The CDR3 extends over 15 amino acids. CDR3 nucleotide sequence: TGTGCCAGTAGTTCTCCGGACAGGGGGCTCTATGGCTACACCTTC. Translated: CASSSPDRGLYGYTF.

The chain carries TRBV7-9 and TRBJ2-7; perhaps TRBD1 as D (5 bases). Germline values: CDR1 SEHNR, CDR2 FQNEAQ (reference sequence). The V gene lost 4 bases and the J gene lost 0 bases, with 7 bases spanning the gap. The CDR3 length is 13 residues. The CDR3 sequence: CASSYDSSYEQYF. Written as DNA, the CDR3 is TGTGCCAGCAGCTACGACAGCTCCTACGAGCAGTACTTC.

V and J are TRBV24-1 and TRBJ2-1; D uncertain. The V gene's germline CDR1 is KGHDR and CDR2 SFDVKD. The V end was cut by 5 bases, the J end by 5 bases, with 12 bases between. This CDR3 has 14 residues. The CDR3 nucleotides read TGTGCCACCAGTGGGCGGACGGGTCACAATGAGCAGTTCTTC. This encodes CATSGRTGHNEQFF.

The chain combines TRBV2 with TRBJ1-1; no firm D call. Trimming left V 5 bases short and J 0 bases short, with 7 bases between. Germline values: CDR1 SNHLY, CDR2 FYNNEI. The CDR3 covers 13 residues. DNA for the CDR3: TGTGCCAGCAGTCAGATCGTGAACACTGAAGCTTTCTTT. Its translation: CASSQIVNTEAFF.

The V and J genes are TRBV6-5 and TRBJ1-4; D unresolved. The CDR3 extends over 15 amino acids. V shed 2 bases and J shed 0 bases, with 7 bases lying between them. CDR1 and CDR2 (germline): MNHEY, SVGAGI. As DNA, the CDR3 is TGTGCCAGCAGTTACGGGGTTGCAACTAATGAAAAACTGTTTTTT. It encodes CASSYGVATNEKLFF.

The genes are TRBV10-3 and TRBJ1-2; D might be TRBD1 (5 bases). This CDR3 is built from 15 residues. Germline V lookup: CDR1 ENHRY, CDR2 SYGVKD. V was pared by 2 bases and J by 8 bases, with 18 bases between. CDR3 in amino acids: CAISELGTDRVGYTF. The CDR3 region has the DNA TGTGCCATCAGTGAGCTAGGGACCGATCGCGTCGGCTACACCTTC.

The chain carries TRBV5-6 and TRBJ1-1; tentatively, D is TRBD1 (6 bases). The CDR3 is 16 amino acids. Trimming pared 4 bases from V and 0 bases from J, leaving 16 bases between. Per germline, CDR1 SGHDT and CDR2 YYEEEE. The CDR3 DNA reads TGTGCCAGCAGCCAATGGGGGGCGGGCATGAACACTGAAGCTTTCTTT. This encodes CASSQWGAGMNTEAFF.

This clonotype came up a few times. The V call is TRBV6-2 or TRBV6-3, the J call TRBJ2-5; D is possibly TRBD1 or TRBD2 (6 bases each). V was trimmed by 4 bases and J by 5 bases, leaving 17 bases between them. Per germline, CDR1 MNHEY and CDR2 SVGEGT. The CDR3 is made up of 15 amino acids. Here the CDR3 reads CASSSGLGAGETQYF. The CDR3 region has the DNA TGTGCCAGCAGTTCGGGACTGGGGGCGGGCGAGACCCAGTACTTC.

This clonotype is categorized as medium-sized. V and J are TRBV7-3 and TRBJ2-2, with TRBD1 identical over 7 bases. This CDR3 comprises 16 residues. V gave up 1 base and J gave up 0 bases; unmatched junction bases: 2. Germline V gene sequence: CDR1 SGHTA, CDR2 FQGTGA. The CDR3 nucleotides are TGTGCCAGCAGCTTAAAGGGGGCTGCGAACACCGGGGAGCTGTTTTTT. Amino acids: CASSLKGAANTGELFF.

In its sample, this clonotype was seen a few times. The CDR3 loop is CATSRDWPGGQETQYF. The CDR3 DNA is TGTGCCACCAGCAGAGATTGGCCGGGGGGCCAAGAGACCCAGTACTTC. J is TRBJ2-5 and V is TRBV15; 7 bases match TRBD2. This CDR3 comprises 16 residues. Unmatched junction bases numbered 5, after V lost 0 bases and J lost 1 base. Germline values: CDR1 LNHNV, CDR2 YYDKDF (reference sequence).

The rearrangement uses TRBV7-3 and TRBJ1-2; 7 bases agree with TRBD1. The CDR3 has 15 amino acids. Germline V lookup: CDR1 SGHTA, CDR2 FQGTGA. Trimming removed 5 bases from V and 3 bases from J; junction bases left unmatched: 9. The CDR3 coding sequence is TGTGCCAGCAGCCCAAGACAGGGTGCCTACTATGGCTACACCTTC. Residues: CASSPRQGAYYGYTF.

The rearrangement joins TRBV6-2 or TRBV6-3 to TRBJ2-3, with 10 bases that match TRBD1. This CDR3 is built from 15 residues. V lost 6 bases, J lost 1 base, and 4 bases stayed unmatched. Looked up from germline, CDR1 is MNHEY and CDR2 is SVGEGT. The CDR3 DNA reads TGTGCCAGCAGCACCGGGACAGGGGGCACAGATACGCAGTATTTT. The encoded protein is CASSTGTGGTDTQYF.

CDR3 DNA sequence: TGTGCCAGCACTACTGTCGGGGACACTGAAGCTTTCTTT. Protein sequence: CASTTVGDTEAFF. The chain has TRBV6-2 or TRBV6-3 and TRBJ1-1; D unresolved. Trimming stripped 7 bases from V and 3 bases from J, with 12 bases between. The CDR3 loop spans 13 amino acids. Germline V gene data show CDR1 as MNHEY and CDR2 as SVGEGT.

J is TRBJ2-7 and V is TRBV24-1, with D perhaps assigned TRBD1 or TRBD2 (6 bases each). Germline V lookup: CDR1 KGHDR, CDR2 SFDVKD. The ends were cut back, 3 bases at V and 5 bases at J, with 10 bases in the middle. The CDR3 is 13 residues long. CDR3 bases: TGTGCCACCAGTGATGGGGGGCGAAACGAGCAGTACTTC. Translation gives CATSDGGRNEQYF.

The chain links TRBV2 to TRBJ2-7; 11 bases are shared with TRBD2. The CDR3 runs to 18 residues. After removal of 1 base from V and 1 base from J, the junction contained 9 bases not matched to a gene. The germline V gene has CDR1 SNHLY and CDR2 FYNNEI. CDR3 loop: CASSEGTSGPLTSYEQYF. In nucleotides, the CDR3 is TGTGCCAGCAGTGAAGGGACTAGCGGGCCGCTAACTTCCTACGAGCAGTACTTC.

This chain uses TRBV5-1 with TRBJ2-2; perhaps D is TRBD1 or TRBD2 (5 bases each). The CDR3 loop spans 15 amino acids. Trimming shortened V by 5 bases and J by 3 bases, and 14 bases separated the two germline ends. Germline assignment: CDR1 SGHRS and CDR2 YFSETQ. CDR3 in amino acids: CASSWGVLDTGELFF. The CDR3 DNA follows: TGCGCCAGCAGTTGGGGCGTACTAGACACCGGGGAGCTGTTTTTT. The whole variable domain, filled in from reference TRBV5-1 and TRBJ2-2, reads KAGVTQTPRYLIKTRGQQVTLSCSPISGHRSVSWYQQTPGQGLQFLFEYFSETQRNKGNFPGRFSGRQFSNSRSEMNVSTLELGDSALYLCASSWGVLDTGELFFGEGSRLTVL.

V and J are TRBV7-2 and TRBJ1-1, with 7 bases lining up with TRBD1. The V gene end was trimmed by 3 bases and the J gene end by 4 bases; junction bases not matched to a gene: 2. The germline CDR1 and CDR2 sequences are SGHTA and FQGNSA. The CDR3 has 13 residues. The CDR3 region is CASSFDRATEAFF. DNA for the CDR3: TGTGCCAGCAGCTTCGACAGGGCCACTGAAGCTTTCTTT.

The rearrangement joins TRBV7-6 to TRBJ1-1; the match to TRBD1 covers 7 bases. Germline CDR1 is SGHVS and CDR2 is FNYEAQ. The CDR3 runs 14 residues. Germline trimming cut 4 bases from V and 4 bases from J; bases unmatched to any gene: 6. The CDR3 reads CASSSRGQATEAFF. In nucleotides, the CDR3 is TGTGCCAGCAGCTCCCGAGGACAGGCCACTGAAGCTTTCTTT.